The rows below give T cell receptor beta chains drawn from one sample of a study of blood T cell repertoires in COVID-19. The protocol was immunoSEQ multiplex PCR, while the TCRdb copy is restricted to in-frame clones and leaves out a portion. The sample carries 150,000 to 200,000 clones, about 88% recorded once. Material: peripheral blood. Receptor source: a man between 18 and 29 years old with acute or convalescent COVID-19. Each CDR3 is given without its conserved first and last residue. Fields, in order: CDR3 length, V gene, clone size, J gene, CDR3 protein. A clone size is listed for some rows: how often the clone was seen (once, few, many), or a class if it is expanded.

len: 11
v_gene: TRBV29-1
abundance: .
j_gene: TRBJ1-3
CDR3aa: SVARGQGNTIY

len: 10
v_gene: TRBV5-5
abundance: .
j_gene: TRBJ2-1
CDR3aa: ASSLASNEQF

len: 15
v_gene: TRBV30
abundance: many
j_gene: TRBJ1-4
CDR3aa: AWSRTGLGRTNEKLF

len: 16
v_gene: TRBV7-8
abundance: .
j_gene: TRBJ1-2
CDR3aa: ASSPKLGGQAVSSGYT

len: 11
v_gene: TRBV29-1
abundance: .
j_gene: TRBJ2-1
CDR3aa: SAVGGSYNEQF

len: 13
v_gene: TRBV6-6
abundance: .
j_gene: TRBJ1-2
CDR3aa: ASSSRQPANYGYT

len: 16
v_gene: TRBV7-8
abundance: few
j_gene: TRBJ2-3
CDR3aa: ASSPRTSGGHGGDTQY

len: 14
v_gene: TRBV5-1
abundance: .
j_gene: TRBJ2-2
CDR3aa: ASSATSGVNTGELF

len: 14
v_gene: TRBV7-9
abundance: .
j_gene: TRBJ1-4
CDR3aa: ASSLVGRDGNEKLF

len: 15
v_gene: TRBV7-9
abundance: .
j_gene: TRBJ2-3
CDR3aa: ASSLFRTSGSTDTQY

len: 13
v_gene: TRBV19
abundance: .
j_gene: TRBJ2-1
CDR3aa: ASRVTGSSYNEQF

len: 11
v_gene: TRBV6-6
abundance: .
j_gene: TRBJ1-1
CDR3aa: ASSHIRVEEAF

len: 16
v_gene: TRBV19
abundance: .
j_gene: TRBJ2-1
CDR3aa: ASTPDGRGGQGYNEQF

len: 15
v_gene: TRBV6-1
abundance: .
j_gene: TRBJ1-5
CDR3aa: ASSEDLNSYSNQPQH

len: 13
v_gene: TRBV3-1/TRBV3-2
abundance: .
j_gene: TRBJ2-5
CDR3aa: ASSQGNTYQETQY

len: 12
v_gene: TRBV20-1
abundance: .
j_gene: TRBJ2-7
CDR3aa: SASRTGNVYEQY

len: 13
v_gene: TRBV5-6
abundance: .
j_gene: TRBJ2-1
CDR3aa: ASSPGLALYNEQF

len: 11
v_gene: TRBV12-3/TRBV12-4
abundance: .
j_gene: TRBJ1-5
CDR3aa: ASRPTGHQPQH

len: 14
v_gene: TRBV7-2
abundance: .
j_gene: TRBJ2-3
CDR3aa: ASSLALGGLTDTQY

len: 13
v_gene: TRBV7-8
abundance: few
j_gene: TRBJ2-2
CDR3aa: ASSPEGQNTGELF

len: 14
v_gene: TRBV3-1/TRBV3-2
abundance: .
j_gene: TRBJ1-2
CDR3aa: ASSQRMRGPRNGYT

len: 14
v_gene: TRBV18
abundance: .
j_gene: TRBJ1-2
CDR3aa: ASSPDRGRTNYGYT

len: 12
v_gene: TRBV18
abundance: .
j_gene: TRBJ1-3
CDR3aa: ASSQDSSGNTIY

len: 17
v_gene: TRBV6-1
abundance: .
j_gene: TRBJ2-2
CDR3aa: ASSARVSGTTLGTGELF

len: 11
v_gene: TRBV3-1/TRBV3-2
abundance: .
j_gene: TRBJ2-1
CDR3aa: ASSLRLDNEQF

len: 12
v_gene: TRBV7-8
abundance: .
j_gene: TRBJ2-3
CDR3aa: ASSLAGGTDTQY